The T cell receptor beta chain described here comes from a study of blood T cells in healthy people across ages. With regard to this clonotype: As yet, its antigen is unknown. The junction shows a germline mismatch at one end, possibly a read error.

General study findings and limits: It was the long-lived donors that had more naive CD4+ cells and higher diversity than aged donors. Naive T cell percentage and TCR beta diversity correlated strongly.

The sample providers were healthy Caucasian people from Russia, aged about 6 to 95. Sample-barcoded 5' priming and a J-beta primer mix drove a second PCR of 7 to 11 cycles. TCRdb re-analysed the 5' RACE reads in MiXCR, keeping a single row per CDR3 protein. The sample shows 1.4 million to 1.5 million distinct CDR3 sequences, about 43% of them seen only once. The CDR3 has 14 residues. Germline CDR1 and CDR2: ENHRY and SYGVKD. Sequencing was done on a sample of blood. The chain is built from TRBV10-3 and TRBJ2-7, with 8 positions matching TRBD2. The sequence was collected from a woman aged 18-30 years in good health. The CDR3 protein is CAMSDSSGGYEQYF. DNA of the CDR3: TGTGCCATGAGTGACTCATCGGGAGGGTACGAGCAGTACTTC.